These 2 T cell receptor beta chains were sequenced from one sample in a study of blood T cell repertoires in COVID-19. Only in-frame clones appear in the TCRdb table, and some are missing; sequencing was by immunoSEQ multiplex PCR. The sample records about 52,000 clones, about 90% being singletons. The material sequenced was peripheral blood. The origin of the receptors is a man aged 80 or over with active or convalescent COVID-19.

The chain joins TRBV2 to TRBJ2-7; 11 bases line up with TRBD1. This CDR3 region has 14 residues. In germline, CDR1 is SNHLY, CDR2 FYNNEI. After removal of 7 bases from V and 6 bases from J, the junction contained 8 bases not matched to a gene. The CDR3 loop is CASTGTGGGSEQYF. The CDR3 DNA reads TGTGCCAGCACCGGGACAGGGGGTGGTAGCGAGCAGTACTTC.

The J gene is TRBJ2-1, the V gene TRBV19; tentatively, D is TRBD1 (6 bases). The CDR3 runs 16 residues. In germline, CDR1 is LNHDA, CDR2 SQIVND (reference sequence). V lost 2 bases to trimming and J lost 6 bases, with 17 bases between them. CDR3: CASSITGTPASNEQFF. CDR3 in DNA: TGTGCCAGTAGTATAACCGGGACACCTGCTTCCAATGAGCAGTTCTTC.